Reported below is one T cell receptor beta chain. Its antigen is unidentified. The sample belongs to a study of cytomegalovirus exposure and HLA in healthy donors. The study's findings and limits: Altogether, some 170 TCR beta chains were recorded as cytomegalovirus-associated. Reports indicated that the classifier achieved high specificity and sensitivity in diagnosing cytomegalovirus status.

Germline V CDR1 and CDR2: LNHDA, SQIVND (reference sequence). The CDR3 runs to 14 residues. V lost 6 bases, J lost 2 bases, and 6 bases stayed unmatched. PCR amplification relied on 60 Vbeta primers (plus 13 Jbeta primers). Data came from immunoSEQ multiplex PCR; TCRdb stores just in-frame clones and leaves some out. This sample has around 200,000 clones; approximately 70% occur once, and the top ten carry around 2.6%. The TCR was taken from a man in his forties in good health and CMV-seropositive. What was sequenced was PBMCs. J is TRBJ1-2 and V is TRBV19, with TRBD1 matching 7 bases. The DNA for the CDR3 is TGTGCCAGTAGACCGGGACAGCTAAACTATGGCTACACCTTC. This translates into CASRPGQLNYGYTF. Full variable domain (missing parts from reference TRBV19 and TRBJ1-2): DGGITQSPKYLFRKEGQNVTLSCEQNLNHDAMYWYRQDPGQGLRLIYYSQIVNDFQKGDIAEGYSVSREKKESFPLTVTSAQKNPTAFYLCASRPGQLNYGYTFGSGTRLTVV.